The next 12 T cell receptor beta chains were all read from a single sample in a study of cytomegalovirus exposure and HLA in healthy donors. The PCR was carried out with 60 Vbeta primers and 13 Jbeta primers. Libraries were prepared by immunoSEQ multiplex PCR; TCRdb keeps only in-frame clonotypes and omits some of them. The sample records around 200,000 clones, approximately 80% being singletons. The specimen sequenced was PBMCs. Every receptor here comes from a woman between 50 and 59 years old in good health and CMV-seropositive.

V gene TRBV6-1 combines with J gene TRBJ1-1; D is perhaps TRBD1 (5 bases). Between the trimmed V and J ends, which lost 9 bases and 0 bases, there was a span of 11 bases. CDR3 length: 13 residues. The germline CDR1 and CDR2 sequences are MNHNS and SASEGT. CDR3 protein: CASRQSLNTEAFF. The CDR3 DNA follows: TGTGCCAGTCGACAGAGCCTGAACACTGAAGCTTTCTTT.

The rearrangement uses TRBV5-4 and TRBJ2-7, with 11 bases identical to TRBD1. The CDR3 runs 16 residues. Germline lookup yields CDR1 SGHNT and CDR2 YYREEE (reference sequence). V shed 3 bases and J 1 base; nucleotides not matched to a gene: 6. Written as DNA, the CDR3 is TGTGCCAGCAGCTCGGGTGGGGACAGGGGGTCCTACGAGCAGTACTTC. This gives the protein CASSSGGDRGSYEQYF. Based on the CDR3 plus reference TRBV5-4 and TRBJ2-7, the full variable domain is ETGVTQSPTHLIKTRGQQVTLRCSSQSGHNTVSWYQQALGQGPQFIFQYYREEENGRGNFPPRFSGLQFPNYSSELNVNALELDDSALYLCASSSGGDRGSYEQYFGPGTRLTVT.

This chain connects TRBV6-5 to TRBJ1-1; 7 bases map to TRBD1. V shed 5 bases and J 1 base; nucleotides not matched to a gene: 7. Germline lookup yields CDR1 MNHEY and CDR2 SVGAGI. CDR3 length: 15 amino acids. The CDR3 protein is CASSKPGTENTEAFF. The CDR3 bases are TGTGCCAGCAGTAAGCCGGGGACAGAGAACACTGAAGCTTTCTTT.

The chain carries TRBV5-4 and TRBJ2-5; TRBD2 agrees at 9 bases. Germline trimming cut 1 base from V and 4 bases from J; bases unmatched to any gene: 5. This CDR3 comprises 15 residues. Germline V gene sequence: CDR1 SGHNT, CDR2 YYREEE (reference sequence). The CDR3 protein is CASSLSAGGGETQYF. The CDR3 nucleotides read TGTGCCAGCAGCTTGTCAGCGGGGGGTGGAGAGACCCAGTACTTC. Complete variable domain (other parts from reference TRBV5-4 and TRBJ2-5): ETGVTQSPTHLIKTRGQQVTLRCSSQSGHNTVSWYQQALGQGPQFIFQYYREEENGRGNFPPRFSGLQFPNYSSELNVNALELDDSALYLCASSLSAGGGETQYFGPGTRLLVL.

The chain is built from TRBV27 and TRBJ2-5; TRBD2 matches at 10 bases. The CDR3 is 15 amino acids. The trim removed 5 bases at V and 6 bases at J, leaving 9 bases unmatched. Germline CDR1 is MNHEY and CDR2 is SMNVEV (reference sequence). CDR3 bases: TGTGCCAGCAGTACTGCCCTAGCGGGGGTCCAGACCCAGTACTTC. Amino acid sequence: CASSTALAGVQTQYF.

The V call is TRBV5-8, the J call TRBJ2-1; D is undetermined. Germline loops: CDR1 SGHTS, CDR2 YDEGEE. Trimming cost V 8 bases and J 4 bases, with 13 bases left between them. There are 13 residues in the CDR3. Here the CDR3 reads CARFLSYYNEQFF. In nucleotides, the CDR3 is TGTGCCAGGTTCCTGTCCTATTACAATGAGCAGTTCTTC. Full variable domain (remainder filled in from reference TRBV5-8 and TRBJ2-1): EAGVTQSPTHLIKTRGQQATLRCSPISGHTSVYWYQQALGLGLQFLLWYDEGEERNRGNFPPRFSGRQFPNYSSELNVNALELEDSALYLCARFLSYYNEQFFGPGTRLTVL.

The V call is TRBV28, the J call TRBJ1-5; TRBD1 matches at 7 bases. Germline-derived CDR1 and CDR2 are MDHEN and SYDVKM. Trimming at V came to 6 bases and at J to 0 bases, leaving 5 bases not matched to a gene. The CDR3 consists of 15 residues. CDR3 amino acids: CASSQTGYSNQPQHF. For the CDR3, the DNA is TGTGCCAGCAGCCAGACAGGGTATAGCAATCAGCCCCAGCATTTT.

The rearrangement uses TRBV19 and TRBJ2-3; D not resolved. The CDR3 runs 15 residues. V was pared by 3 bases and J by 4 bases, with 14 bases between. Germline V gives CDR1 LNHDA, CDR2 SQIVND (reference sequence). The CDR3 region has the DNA TGTGCCAGTAGTATCAGGAACAGTCAGGCAGATACGCAGTATTTT. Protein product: CASSIRNSQADTQYF.

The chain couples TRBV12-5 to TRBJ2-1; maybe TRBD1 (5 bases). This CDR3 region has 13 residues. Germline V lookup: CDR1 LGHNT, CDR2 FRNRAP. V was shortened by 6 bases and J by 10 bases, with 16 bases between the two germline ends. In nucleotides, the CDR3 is TGTGCTAGTGGCCACTTCCAGGGCCGGGAGCAGTTCTTC. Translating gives CASGHFQGREQFF.

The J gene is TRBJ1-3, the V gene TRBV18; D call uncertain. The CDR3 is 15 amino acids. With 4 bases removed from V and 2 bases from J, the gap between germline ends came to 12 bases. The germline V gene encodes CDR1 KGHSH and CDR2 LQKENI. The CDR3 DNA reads TGTGCCAGCTCACTAAAGGGAGCCGCTGGAAACACCATATATTTT. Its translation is CASSLKGAAGNTIYF.

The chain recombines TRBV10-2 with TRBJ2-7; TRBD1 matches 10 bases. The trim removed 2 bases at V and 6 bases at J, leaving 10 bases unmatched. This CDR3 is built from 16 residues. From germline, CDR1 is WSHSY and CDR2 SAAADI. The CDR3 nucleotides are TGCGCCAGCAGTGAGGGGTCGGACAGGGGGGAACCCGAGCAGTACTTC. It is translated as CASSEGSDRGEPEQYF.

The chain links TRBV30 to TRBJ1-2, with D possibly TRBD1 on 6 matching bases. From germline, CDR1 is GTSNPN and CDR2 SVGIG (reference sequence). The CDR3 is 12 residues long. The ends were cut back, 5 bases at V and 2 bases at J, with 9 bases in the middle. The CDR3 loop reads CAWRQGNYGYTF. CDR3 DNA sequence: TGTGCCTGGCGTCAGGGGAACTATGGCTACACCTTC.